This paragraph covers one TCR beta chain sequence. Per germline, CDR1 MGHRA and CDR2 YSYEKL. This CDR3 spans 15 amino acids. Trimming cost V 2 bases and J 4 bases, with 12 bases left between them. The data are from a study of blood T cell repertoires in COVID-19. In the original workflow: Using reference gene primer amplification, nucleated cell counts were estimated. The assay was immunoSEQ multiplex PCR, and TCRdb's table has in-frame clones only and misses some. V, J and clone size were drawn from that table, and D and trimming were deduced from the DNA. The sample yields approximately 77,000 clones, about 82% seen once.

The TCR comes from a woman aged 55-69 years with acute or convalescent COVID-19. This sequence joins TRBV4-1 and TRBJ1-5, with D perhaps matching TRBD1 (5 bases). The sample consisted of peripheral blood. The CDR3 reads CASSQTGESNQPQHF. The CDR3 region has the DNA TGCGCCAGCAGCCAAACAGGAGAGAGTAATCAGCCCCAGCATTTT.